Listed below are T cell receptor beta chains from one sample, sequenced in a study of blood T cell repertoires in COVID-19. Profiling relied on immunoSEQ multiplex PCR, and the TCRdb table lists in-frame clones only, not all of them. This repertoire shows 400,000 to 450,000 clones, about 90% found once; its top ten account for 0.6%. Sequencing input: PBMCs or T cells enriched from blood (not recorded which). These receptor sequences come from a man aged 18 to 35 who had recovered from COVID-19. Both conserved end residues are part of each CDR3. A D gene is named only where the DNA matches it firmly. Clone sizes are given selectively: once, few, many, or a class where the clone is expanded.

TRBV2	.	.	TRBJ2-2	TGTGCCAGCAGTGGACTTCGGAACACCGGGGAGCTGTTTTTT	CASSGLRNTGELFF
TRBV20-1	.	.	TRBJ1-1	TGCAGTGCTAGTTTCCAGAACACTGAAGCTTTCTTT	CSASFQNTEAFF
TRBV14	.	once	TRBJ2-5	TGTGCCAGCAGCCAACCAAGATACAGTCTCCAAGAGACCCAGTACTTC	CASSQPRYSLQETQYF
TRBV9	.	.	TRBJ2-7	TGTGCCAGCAGCGGAGGGCCCGAAGGCGAGCAGTACTTC	CASSGGPEGEQYF
TRBV7-6	.	.	TRBJ2-5	TGTGCCAGCAGCCCCCAAGGTGCCGGGACACGAGAGACCCAGTACTTC	CASSPQGAGTRETQYF
TRBV5-4	TRBD1	.	TRBJ1-1	TGTGCCAGCAGCGAAAAGACAGGGACGAACACTGAAGCTTTCTTT	CASSEKTGTNTEAFF
TRBV7-9	.	.	TRBJ2-7	TGTGCCAGCAGCTTAGGGGGCGGGGCTCGGAACGAGCAGTACTTC	CASSLGGGARNEQYF
TRBV11-2	.	.	TRBJ2-1	TGTGCCAGCAGCTTAGTCGGGGGAGGATCAAATGAGCAGTTCTTC	CASSLVGGGSNEQFF
TRBV11-2	.	.	TRBJ2-7	TGTGCCAGCAGCTTAGATCGAACTGTCTCCTACGAGCAGTACTTC	CASSLDRTVSYEQYF
TRBV7-9	TRBD1	.	TRBJ2-5	TGTGCCAGCAGCCCGGGACAGGGGGGGACCCAGTACTTC	CASSPGQGGTQYF
TRBV4-1	.	.	TRBJ1-1	TGCGCCAGCAGCCAAGTTTTAGGACAGAGGGCTTTCTTT	CASSQVLGQRAFF
TRBV5-6	TRBD2	.	TRBJ2-2	TGTGCCAGCAGTTCCACTAGCGGGGGGGCCGCCGGGGAGCTGTTTTTT	CASSSTSGGAAGELFF
TRBV14	.	.	TRBJ1-6	TGTGCCAGCAGCCAAGGACATTCGTCACCCCTCCACTTT	CASSQGHSSPLHF
TRBV3-1/TRBV3-2	.	.	TRBJ2-3	TGTGCCAGCAGCCCTGACCCCGGGAGCACAGATACGCAGTATTTT	CASSPDPGSTDTQYF
TRBV19	.	once	TRBJ1-1	TGTGCCAGTAGTATGGCTCCCAAAACTGAAGCTTTCTTT	CASSMAPKTEAFF
TRBV7-3	.	.	TRBJ2-2	TGTGCCAGCAGCCGGAAGAGTCGGGCCGGGGAGCTGTTTTTT	CASSRKSRAGELFF
TRBV6-5	.	.	TRBJ1-5	TGTGCCAGCCAGGATTATAGCAATCAGCCCCAGCATTTT	CASQDYSNQPQHF
TRBV4-2	TRBD1	.	TRBJ1-1	TGTGCCAGCAGCCAAGAGGTTAGGGTTTTGGACAGGGGTTTCTTT	CASSQEVRVLDRGFF
TRBV24-1	TRBD2	.	TRBJ2-1	TGTGCCACCAGACCTCCGGGGCGGGAGAATCAGCCACACAATGAGCAGTTCTTC	CATRPPGRENQPHNEQFF
TRBV3-1/TRBV3-2	TRBD1	once	TRBJ1-1	TGTGCCAGCAGCCAAGACCCACAGGGGGTAGCTTTCTTT	CASSQDPQGVAFF
TRBV30	.	.	TRBJ1-1	TGTGCCTGGAGGCTCACAGTGAACACTGAAGCTTTCTTT	CAWRLTVNTEAFF
TRBV10-3	.	once	TRBJ1-2	TGTGCCATCAGTGAGTCTGACCTCGGGTATGGCTACACCTTC	CAISESDLGYGYTF
TRBV3-1/TRBV3-2	TRBD2	.	TRBJ2-1	TGTGCCAGCAGCTCGACTAGCGGGGTCTACAATGAGCAGTTCTTC	CASSSTSGVYNEQFF
TRBV7-8	.	.	TRBJ2-4	TGTGCCAGCAGCTTAGGTCCGGCCAGGGCTCTAGCCAAAAACATTCAGTACTTC	CASSLGPARALAKNIQYF
TRBV5-5	TRBD1	.	TRBJ1-2	TGTGCCAGCAGCTGGACTGGACAGGGGAATTACGGCTACACCTTC	CASSWTGQGNYGYTF
TRBV5-1	TRBD2	.	TRBJ2-5	TGCGCCAGCAGCTCGGGGACTAGCGGCAACCAAGAGACCCAGTACTTC	CASSSGTSGNQETQYF
TRBV19	.	.	TRBJ1-5	TGTGCCAGTACCCGAGACAGTAGCAATCAGCCCCAGCATTTT	CASTRDSSNQPQHF
TRBV12-3/TRBV12-4	.	.	TRBJ1-1	TGTGCCAGCAGTTTAGCCAAATTCACTGAAGCTTTCTTT	CASSLAKFTEAFF
TRBV19	.	.	TRBJ1-1	TGTGCCAGTAGTATAGTGCCGGACAGCACTGAAGCTTTCTTT	CASSIVPDSTEAFF
TRBV27	.	.	TRBJ2-2	TGTGCCAGCAGTTCCACTAGCCGGAACACCGGGGAGCTGTTTTTT	CASSSTSRNTGELFF
TRBV14	.	.	TRBJ1-2	TGTGCCAGCAGCCCGACAGGAGGCCTTAACTATGGCTACACCTTC	CASSPTGGLNYGYTF
TRBV18	.	.	TRBJ1-6	TGTGCCAGCTCACCCACCGGGGGAGAGTCACCCCTCCACTTT	CASSPTGGESPLHF
TRBV19	.	.	TRBJ2-7	TGTGCCAGTAGTAGTGGGACATATAGCTACGAGCAGTACTTC	CASSSGTYSYEQYF
TRBV28	.	.	TRBJ1-1	TGTGCCAGCAAAAATGGGGGCTCGAACACTGAAGCTTTCTTT	CASKNGGSNTEAFF
TRBV21-1	.	.	TRBJ2-3	TGTGCCAGCAGCACTCCCGCCAGGGGTGAGACAGATACGCAGTATTTT	CASSTPARGETDTQYF
TRBV27	TRBD1	.	TRBJ1-2	TGTGCCAGCAGTACCCAAAAACGACAGGGCGTAGGGGGGGGCTACACCTTC	CASSTQKRQGVGGGYTF
TRBV24-1	.	.	TRBJ2-3	TGTGCCACCAGTGATGGGCAGGGAAGCACAGATACGCAGTATTTT	CATSDGQGSTDTQYF
TRBV5-4	TRBD2	once	TRBJ2-3	TGTGCCAGCAGCTCGGCTGGCGGGGGAAATACGCAGTATTTT	CASSSAGGGNTQYF
TRBV5-4	TRBD2	few	TRBJ2-1	TGTGCCAGCAGCCGAGGTACTAGCGGATACAATGAGCAGTTCTTC	CASSRGTSGYNEQFF
TRBV29-1	TRBD2	once	TRBJ2-1	TGCAGCGTTGGAAGCGGGGGGTACAATGAGCAGTTCTTC	CSVGSGGYNEQFF
TRBV5-1	.	.	TRBJ2-2	TGCGCCAGCAGTCCAGGGTATTCCGACGGGGAGCTGTTTTTT	CASSPGYSDGELFF
TRBV2	.	.	TRBJ1-2	TGTGCCAGCAGTGAGATGCAGGGTGTTGGCTACACCTTC	CASSEMQGVGYTF
TRBV7-9	TRBD1	.	TRBJ1-2	TGTGCCAGCAGCATGCAGGGGGAACCGCGTTGGAAAGGCTACACCTTC	CASSMQGEPRWKGYTF
TRBV9	TRBD2	.	TRBJ2-7	TGTGCCAGCAGCGTAGAATCGGGGGGAAACGAGCAGTACTTC	CASSVESGGNEQYF
TRBV19	.	.	TRBJ1-2	TGTGCCAGTAAGGATTTACAGGATAACTATGGCTACACCTTC	CASKDLQDNYGYTF